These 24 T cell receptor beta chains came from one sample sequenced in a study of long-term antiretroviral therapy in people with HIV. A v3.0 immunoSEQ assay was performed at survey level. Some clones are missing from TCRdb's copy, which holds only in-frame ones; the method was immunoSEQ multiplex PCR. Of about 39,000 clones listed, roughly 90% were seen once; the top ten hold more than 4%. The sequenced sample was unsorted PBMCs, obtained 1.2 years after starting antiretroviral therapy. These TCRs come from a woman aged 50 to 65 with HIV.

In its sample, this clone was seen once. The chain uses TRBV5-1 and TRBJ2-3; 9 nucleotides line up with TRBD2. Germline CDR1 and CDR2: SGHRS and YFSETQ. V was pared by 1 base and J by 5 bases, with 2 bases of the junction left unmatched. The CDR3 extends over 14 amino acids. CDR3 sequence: CASSLMTSGDTQYF. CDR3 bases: TGCGCCAGCAGCTTGATGACTAGCGGAGATACGCAGTATTTT. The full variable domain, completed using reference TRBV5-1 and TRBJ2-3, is KAGVTQTPRYLIKTRGQQVTLSCSPISGHRSVSWYQQTPGQGLQFLFEYFSETQRNKGNFPGRFSGRQFSNSRSEMNVSTLELGDSALYLCASSLMTSGDTQYFGPGTRLTVL.

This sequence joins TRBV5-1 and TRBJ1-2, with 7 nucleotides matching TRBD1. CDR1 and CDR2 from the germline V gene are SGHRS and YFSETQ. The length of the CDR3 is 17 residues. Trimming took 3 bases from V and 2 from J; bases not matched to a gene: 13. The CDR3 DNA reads TGCGCCAGCAGCTCGCAACAGGGGACTACGGGGAACTATGGCTACACCTTC. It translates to CASSSQQGTTGNYGYTF. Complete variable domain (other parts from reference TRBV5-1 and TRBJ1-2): KAGVTQTPRYLIKTRGQQVTLSCSPISGHRSVSWYQQTPGQGLQFLFEYFSETQRNKGNFPGRFSGRQFSNSRSEMNVSTLELGDSALYLCASSSQQGTTGNYGYTFGSGTRLTVV.

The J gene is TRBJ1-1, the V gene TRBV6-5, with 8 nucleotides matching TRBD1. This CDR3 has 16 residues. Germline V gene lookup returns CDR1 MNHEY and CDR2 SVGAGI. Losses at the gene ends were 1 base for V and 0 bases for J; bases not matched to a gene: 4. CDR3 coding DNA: TGTGCCAGCAGTTACTATCAGGGGGCCCTGAACACTGAAGCTTTCTTT. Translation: CASSYYQGALNTEAFF.

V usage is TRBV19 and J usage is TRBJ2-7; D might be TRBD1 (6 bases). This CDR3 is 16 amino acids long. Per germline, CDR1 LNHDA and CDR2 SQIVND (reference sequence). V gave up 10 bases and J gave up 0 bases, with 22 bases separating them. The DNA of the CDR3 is TGTGCCACCCGCCGGACCGGACAGATAAGCTCCTACGAGCAGTACTTC. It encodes CATRRTGQISSYEQYF. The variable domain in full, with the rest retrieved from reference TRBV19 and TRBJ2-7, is DGGITQSPKYLFRKEGQNVTLSCEQNLNHDAMYWYRQDPGQGLRLIYYSQIVNDFQKGDIAEGYSVSREKKESFPLTVTSAQKNPTAFYLCATRRTGQISSYEQYFGPGTRLTVT.

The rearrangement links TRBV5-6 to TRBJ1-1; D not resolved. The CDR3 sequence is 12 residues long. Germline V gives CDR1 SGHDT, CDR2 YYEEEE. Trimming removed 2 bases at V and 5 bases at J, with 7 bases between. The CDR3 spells CASSFLRTEAFF. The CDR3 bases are TGTGCCAGCAGCTTTCTACGGACTGAAGCTTTCTTT.

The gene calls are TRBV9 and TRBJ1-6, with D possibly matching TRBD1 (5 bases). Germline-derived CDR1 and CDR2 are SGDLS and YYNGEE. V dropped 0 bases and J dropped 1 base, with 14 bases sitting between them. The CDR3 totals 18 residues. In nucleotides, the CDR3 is TGTGCCAGCAGCGTAGATCCCCAGGGATCATCCTATAATTCACCCCTCCACTTT. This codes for CASSVDPQGSSYNSPLHF.

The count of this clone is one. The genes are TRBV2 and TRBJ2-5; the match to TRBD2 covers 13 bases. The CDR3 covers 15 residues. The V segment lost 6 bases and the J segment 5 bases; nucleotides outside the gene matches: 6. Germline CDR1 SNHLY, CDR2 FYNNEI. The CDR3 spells CASSALAGGRETQYF. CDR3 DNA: TGTGCCAGCAGCGCACTAGCGGGGGGGCGTGAGACCCAGTACTTC.

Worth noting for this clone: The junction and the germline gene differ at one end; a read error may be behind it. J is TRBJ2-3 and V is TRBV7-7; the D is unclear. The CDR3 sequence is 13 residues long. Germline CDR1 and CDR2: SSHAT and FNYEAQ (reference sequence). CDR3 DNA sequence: TGTGCTAGCAGCCTTGGGTCCGAAGATACGCAGTATTTT. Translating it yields CASSLGSEDTQYF.

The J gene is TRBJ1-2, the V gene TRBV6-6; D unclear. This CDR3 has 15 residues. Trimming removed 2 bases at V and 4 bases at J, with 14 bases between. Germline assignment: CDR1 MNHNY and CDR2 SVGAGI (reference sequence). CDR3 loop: CASSYLGRALYGYTF. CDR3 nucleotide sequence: TGTGCCAGCAGTTACCTAGGTAGGGCCCTCTATGGCTACACCTTC.

CDR3 in amino acids: CASSLDDSYGYTF. CDR3 sequence (DNA): TGTGCCAGCAGCTTAGACGACAGCTATGGCTACACCTTC. The rearrangement uses TRBV5-6 and TRBJ1-2; D possibly corresponds to TRBD1 (5 bases). The CDR3 has 13 amino acids. Germline lookup yields CDR1 SGHDT and CDR2 YYEEEE. V was clipped by 2 bases and J by 4 bases, with 9 bases between them.

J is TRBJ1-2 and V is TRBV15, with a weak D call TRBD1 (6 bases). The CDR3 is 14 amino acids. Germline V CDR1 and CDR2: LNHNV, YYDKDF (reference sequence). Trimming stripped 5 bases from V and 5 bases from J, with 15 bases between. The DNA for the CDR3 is TGTGCCACCAGCCAAGGACAGTTCCTATATGGCTACACCTTC. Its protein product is CATSQGQFLYGYTF.

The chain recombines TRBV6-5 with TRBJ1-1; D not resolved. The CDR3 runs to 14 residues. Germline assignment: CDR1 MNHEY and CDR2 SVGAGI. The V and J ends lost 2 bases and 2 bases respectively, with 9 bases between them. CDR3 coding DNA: TGTGCCAGCAGTTACAAGACCTCTAACACTGAAGCTTTCTTT. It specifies CASSYKTSNTEAFF.

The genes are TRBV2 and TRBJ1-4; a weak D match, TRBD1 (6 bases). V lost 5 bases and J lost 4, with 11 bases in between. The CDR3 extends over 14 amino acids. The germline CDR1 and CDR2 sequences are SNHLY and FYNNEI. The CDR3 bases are TGTGCCAGCAGTTCGGACAGATTTAATGAAAAACTGTTTTTT. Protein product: CASSSDRFNEKLFF.

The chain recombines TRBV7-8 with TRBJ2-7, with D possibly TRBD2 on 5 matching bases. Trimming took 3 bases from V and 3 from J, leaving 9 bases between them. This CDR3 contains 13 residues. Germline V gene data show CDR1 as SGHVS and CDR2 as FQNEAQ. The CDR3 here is CASSFERFYEQYF. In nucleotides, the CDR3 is TGTGCCAGCAGCTTTGAGCGGTTCTACGAGCAGTACTTC. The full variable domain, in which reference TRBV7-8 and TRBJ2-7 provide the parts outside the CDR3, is GAGVSQSPRYKVAKRGQDVALRCDPISGHVSLFWYQQALGQGPEFLTYFQNEAQLDKSGLPSDRFFAERPEGSVSTLKIQRTQQEDSAVYLCASSFERFYEQYFGPGTRLTVT.

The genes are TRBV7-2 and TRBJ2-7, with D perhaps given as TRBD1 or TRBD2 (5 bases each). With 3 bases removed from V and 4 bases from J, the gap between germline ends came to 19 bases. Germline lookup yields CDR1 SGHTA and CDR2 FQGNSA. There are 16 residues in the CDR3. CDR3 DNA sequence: TGTGCCAGCAGCTTGTCCGGGACCCCGGGATCATACGAGCAGTACTTC. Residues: CASSLSGTPGSYEQYF.

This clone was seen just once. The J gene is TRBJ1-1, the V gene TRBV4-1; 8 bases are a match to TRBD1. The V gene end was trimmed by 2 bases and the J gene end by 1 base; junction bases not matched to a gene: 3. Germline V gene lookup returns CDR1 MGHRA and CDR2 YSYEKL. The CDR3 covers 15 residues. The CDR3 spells CASSQSGQANTEAFF. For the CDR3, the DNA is TGCGCCAGCAGCCAATCGGGACAGGCGAACACTGAAGCTTTCTTT.

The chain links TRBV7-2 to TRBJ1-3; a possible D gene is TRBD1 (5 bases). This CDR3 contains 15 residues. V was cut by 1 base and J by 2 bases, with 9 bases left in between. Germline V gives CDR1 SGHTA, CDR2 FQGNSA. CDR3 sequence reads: CASSLGGGAGNTIYF. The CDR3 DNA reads TGTGCCAGCAGCTTAGGTGGGGGGGCTGGAAACACCATATATTTT. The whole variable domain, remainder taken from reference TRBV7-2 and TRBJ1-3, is GAGVSQSPSNKVTEKGKDVELRCDPISGHTALYWYRQSLGQGLEFLIYFQGNSAPDKSGLPSDRFSAERTGGSVSTLTIQRTQQEDSAVYLCASSLGGGAGNTIYFGEGSWLTVV.

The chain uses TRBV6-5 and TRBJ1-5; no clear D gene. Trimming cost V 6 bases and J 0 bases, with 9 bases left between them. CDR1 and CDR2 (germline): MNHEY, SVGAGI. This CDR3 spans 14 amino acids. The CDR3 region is CASRKRASNQPQHF. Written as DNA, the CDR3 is TGTGCCAGCAGGAAAAGGGCTAGCAATCAGCCCCAGCATTTT.

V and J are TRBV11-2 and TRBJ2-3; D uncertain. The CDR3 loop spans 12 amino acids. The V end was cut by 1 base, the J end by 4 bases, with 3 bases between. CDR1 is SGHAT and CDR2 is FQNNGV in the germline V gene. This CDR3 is CASSLVSDTQYF. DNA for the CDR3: TGTGCCAGCAGCTTAGTTTCAGATACGCAGTATTTT.

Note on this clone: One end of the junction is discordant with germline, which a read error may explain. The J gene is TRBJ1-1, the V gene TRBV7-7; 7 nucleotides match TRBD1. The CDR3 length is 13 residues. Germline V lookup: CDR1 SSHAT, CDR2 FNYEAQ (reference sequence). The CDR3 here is CASSLARDSEAFF. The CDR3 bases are TGTGCTAGCAGCTTAGCGAGGGACAGTGAAGCTTTCTTT.

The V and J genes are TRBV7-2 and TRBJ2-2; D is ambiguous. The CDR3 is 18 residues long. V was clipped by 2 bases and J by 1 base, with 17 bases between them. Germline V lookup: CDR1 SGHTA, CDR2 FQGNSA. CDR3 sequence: CASSLRPPSGQNTGELFF. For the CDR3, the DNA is TGTGCCAGCAGCTTACGCCCTCCCTCAGGTCAGAACACCGGGGAGCTGTTTTTT.

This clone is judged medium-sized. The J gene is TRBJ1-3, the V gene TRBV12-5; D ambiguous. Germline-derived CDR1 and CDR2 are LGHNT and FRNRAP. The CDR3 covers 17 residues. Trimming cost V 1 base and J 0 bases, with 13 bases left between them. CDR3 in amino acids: CASGLDSRHFSGNTIYF. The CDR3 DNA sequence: TGTGCTAGTGGTTTGGACTCCAGACATTTCTCTGGAAACACCATATATTTT.

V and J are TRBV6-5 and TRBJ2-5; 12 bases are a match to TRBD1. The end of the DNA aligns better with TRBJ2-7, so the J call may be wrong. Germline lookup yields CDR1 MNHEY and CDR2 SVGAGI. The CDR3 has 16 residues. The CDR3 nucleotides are TGTGCCAGCAGTTCGGGCCGGGACAGGGGGCGATACGAGCAGTACTTC. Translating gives CASSSGRDRGRYEQYF.

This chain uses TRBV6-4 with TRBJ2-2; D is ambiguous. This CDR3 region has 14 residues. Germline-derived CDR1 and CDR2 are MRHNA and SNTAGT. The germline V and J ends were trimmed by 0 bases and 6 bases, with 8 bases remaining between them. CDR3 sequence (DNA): TGTGCCAGCAGTGACTCCCCAGAGGCCGGGGAGCTGTTTTTT. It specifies CASSDSPEAGELFF.